Sequencing of this T cell receptor (beta chain) was carried out in a study of OX40 agonist ivuxolimab in advanced cancers. In the study overall: Ivuxolimab was a fully human IgG2 agonistic monoclonal antibody targeting the costimulatory receptor OX40 (CD134). The point of sequencing TCRbeta in the periphery was to test whether ivuxolimab changed TCR sequence diversity and drove clonal T-cell expansion. Partial responses occurred in three dose-escalation patients: two with cutaneous melanoma and one with hepatocellular carcinoma. In the dose-escalation cohort, 70% to 85% of patients were male, and the mean age was approximately 60 years, with a range of roughly 20 to 85. Intravenous ivuxolimab was administered to patients every 2 weeks at six dose levels: 0.01, 0.1, 0.3, 1.5, 3 and 10 mg/kg. Of the approximately 50 patients in dose escalation, 19 had hepatocellular carcinoma, roughly 15 had melanoma, 9 had renal cell carcinoma and 9 had head and neck cancer. Patients were allowed to have had prior anti-PD-1, anti-PD-L1 or anti-CTLA-4 therapy, and around two fifths of the dose-escalation patients had been treated with checkpoint inhibitors. The paper describes the monotherapy dose-escalation part (N of about 50 patients) of the phase I trial of ivuxolimab. Summary of the overall study and its limitations: At doses of 0.1 to 3.0 mg/kg, clonal expansion of both CD4+ and CD8+ T cells in blood was seen between baseline and week 6. The antigen specificity of the clonally expanded peripheral T cells was not determined. In partial responders in the 0.1-3.0 mg/kg groups, normalized peripheral clonal expansion was found to be among the lowest, especially among CD8+ T cells. After ivuxolimab, more expanded clones were found on average in CD8+ T cells than in CD4+ T cells. Low levels of normalized T-cell clonal expansion were also seen in some patients who did not respond.

Patients with autoimmune disease history or receiving systemic immunosuppression were excluded from the trial. Peripheral blood for TCR sequencing was drawn from every dose cohort at baseline, at cycle 4 day 1 and at cycle 7 day 1. Samples were obtained from an open-label, multicenter, first-in-human phase I dose-escalation trial of ivuxolimab. Adults with locally advanced or metastatic melanoma, renal cell, hepatocellular, or head and neck squamous cell carcinoma were enrolled in the trial. Before TCR sequencing, CD4+ T cells and CD8+ T cells were sorted from peripheral blood as separate populations. Genomic DNA was isolated from the sorted cells so that the TCRbeta CDR3 region could be sequenced. The immunoSEQ Assay was used for sequencing of TCRbeta CDR3 regions. The immuneACCESS repertoire file appears here via TCRdb, limited to in-frame rearrangements. These files lack a portion of the clones; in checked studies, under half of the deficit traces to unresolved V genes, and the cause of the others is not known. This sample gives about 69,000 clones in total; more than 85% of them show up just once. Around 0.31% of the sample goes to the ten largest clones.

For this clone: Its target antigen remains unknown. Within one base of it there is no much larger clone, and no base qualities were kept.

The TCR originated in an adult with an advanced solid tumor such as melanoma, head and neck, liver or kidney cancer. Sequenced here: CD4+ or CD8+ T cells sorted from blood, sampled in a trial of the OX40 agonist ivuxolimab.

CDR3 region: CASSLAGTAVRGYTF. The DNA sequence reads TGTGCCAGCAGCTTAGCGGGGACCGCCGTTAGGGGCTACACCTTC. Rearrangement joined TRBV7-9 to TRBJ1-2, and TRBD1 may be the D gene, going by 5 matching bases. V is reduced by 0 bases and J by 8 bases, leaving a spacing of 16 bases between them. The CDR3 covers 15 residues, taking in both the cysteine and the phenylalanine. CDR3 DNA is the only sequence kept; it has 45 bases, read in frame from the first base. The germline V gene (reference sequence) supplies CDR1 SEHNR and CDR2 FQNEAQ.